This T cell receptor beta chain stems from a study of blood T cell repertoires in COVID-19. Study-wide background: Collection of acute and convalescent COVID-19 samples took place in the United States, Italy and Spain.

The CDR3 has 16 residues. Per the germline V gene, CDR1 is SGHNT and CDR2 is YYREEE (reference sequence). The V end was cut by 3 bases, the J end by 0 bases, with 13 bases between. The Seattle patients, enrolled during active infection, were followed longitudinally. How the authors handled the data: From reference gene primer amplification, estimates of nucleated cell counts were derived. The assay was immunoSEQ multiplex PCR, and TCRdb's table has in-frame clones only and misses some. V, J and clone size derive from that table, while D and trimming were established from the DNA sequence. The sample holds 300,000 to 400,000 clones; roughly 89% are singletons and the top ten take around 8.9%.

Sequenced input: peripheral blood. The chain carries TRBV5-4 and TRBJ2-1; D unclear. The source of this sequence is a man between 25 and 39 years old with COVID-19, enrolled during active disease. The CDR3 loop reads CASSSRLESSYNEQFF. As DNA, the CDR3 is TGTGCCAGCAGCTCGAGACTGGAGAGCTCCTACAATGAGCAGTTCTTC.